This is a list of T cell receptor beta chains from one sample in a study of cytomegalovirus exposure and HLA in healthy donors. Produced via immunoSEQ multiplex PCR; TCRdb's table is partial and in-frame only. This table has over 100,000 clones, about 81% appearing once. Sequences were obtained from PBMCs. The receptors come from a woman between 45 and 60 years old in good health and CMV-seropositive. The CDR3 runs from the conserved cysteine through the conserved F or W. For some rows the clone size is stated as once, few or many, or as a class when expanded; others skip it.

clone_size v_call cdr3_aa
. TRBV19 CASRTGGSAGANGLTF
. TRBV19 CASSILSVVRSGELFF
few TRBV6-5 CASGRLAGTYEQYF
. TRBV21-1 CASSNPAGGLGNTEAFF
. TRBV5-1 CASSLNRGDTGELFF
. TRBV5-1 CASSRDRMNTEAFF
. TRBV6-6 CASNRPHNRVYGYTF
. TRBV15 CATRIGQGGQPQHF
. TRBV7-9 CASSSGTGSGDGYTF
. TRBV19 CASSMRTVFVGANVLTF
. TRBV7-8 CASSDFRDKGADQPQHF
. TRBV19 CASSIRQQELNQPQHF